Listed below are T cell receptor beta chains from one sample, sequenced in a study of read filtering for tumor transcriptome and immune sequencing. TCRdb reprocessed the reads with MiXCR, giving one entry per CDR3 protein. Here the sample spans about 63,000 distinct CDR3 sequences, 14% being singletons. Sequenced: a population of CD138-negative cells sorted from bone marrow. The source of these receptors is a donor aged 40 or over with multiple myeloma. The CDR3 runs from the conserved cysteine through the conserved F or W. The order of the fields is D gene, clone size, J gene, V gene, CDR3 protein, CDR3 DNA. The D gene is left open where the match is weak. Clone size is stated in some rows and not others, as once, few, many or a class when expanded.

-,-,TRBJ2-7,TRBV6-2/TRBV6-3,CASSYSVGPGKYERYF,TGTGCCAGCAGTTACTCCGTGGGCCCGGGAAAATACGAGCGGTACTTC
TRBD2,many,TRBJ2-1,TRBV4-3,CASSPGTSGAPAYNEQFF,TGCGCCAGCAGCCCCGGGACTAGCGGTGCCCCGGCCTACAATGAGCAGTTCTTC
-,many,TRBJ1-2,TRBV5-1,CASSPDGGGGYTF,TGCGCCAGCAGCCCGGATGGGGGAGGCGGCTACACCTTC
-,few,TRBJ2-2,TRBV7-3,CASSLTTSNTGELFF,TGTGCCAGCAGCTTAACAACGTCGAACACCGGGGAGCTGTTTTTT
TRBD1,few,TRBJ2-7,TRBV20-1,CSAKDRVYEQYF,TGCAGTGCTAAGGACAGGGTCTACGAGCAGTACTTC
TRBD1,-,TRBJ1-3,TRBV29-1,CSGTGQSGNTIYF,TGCAGCGGGACGGGACAGTCTGGAAACACCATATATTTT
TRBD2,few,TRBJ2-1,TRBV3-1,CASSPPSQGLAGVANEQFF,TGTGCCAGCAGCCCCCCGTCTCAGGGACTAGCGGGAGTCGCAAATGAGCAGTTCTTC
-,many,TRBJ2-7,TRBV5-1,CASSTADPPYEQYF,TGCGCCAGCAGCACAGCGGACCCTCCCTACGAGCAGTACTTC
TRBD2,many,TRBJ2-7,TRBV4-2,CASSQGGRPEQYF,TGTGCCAGCAGCCAGGGGGGGAGGCCCGAGCAGTACTTC
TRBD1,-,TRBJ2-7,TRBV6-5,CASRRTGLYEQYF,TGTGCCAGCAGACGGACAGGGCTATACGAGCAGTACTTC
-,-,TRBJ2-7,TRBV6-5,CASKRGYEQYF,TGTGCCAGCAAGAGGGGCTACGAGCAGTACTTC
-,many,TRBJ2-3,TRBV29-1,CSVERADTQYF,TGCAGCGTTGAACGGGCGGATACGCAGTATTTT
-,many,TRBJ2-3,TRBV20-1,CSASGVSTDTQYF,TGCAGTGCTAGCGGGGTGAGCACAGATACGCAGTATTTT
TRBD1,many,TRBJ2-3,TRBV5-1,CASRTLGQGAIDTQYF,TGCGCCAGCAGGACCCTCGGCCAGGGGGCGATAGATACGCAGTATTTT
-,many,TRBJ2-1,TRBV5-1,CASSSGYNEQFF,TGCGCCAGCAGCTCCGGGTACAATGAGCAGTTCTTC
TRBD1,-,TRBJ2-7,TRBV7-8,CASSPRQGGGYEQYF,TGTGCCAGCAGCCCTAGACAGGGGGGAGGGTACGAGCAGTACTTC
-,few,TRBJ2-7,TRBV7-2,CASSLFLLNTYEQYF,TGTGCCAGCAGCTTATTCCTGTTAAACACCTACGAGCAGTACTTC
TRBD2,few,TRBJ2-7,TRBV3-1,CASRDTGTSATERYF,TGTGCCAGCAGAGACACCGGGACTAGCGCGACCGAGCGGTACTTC
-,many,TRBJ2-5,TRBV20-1,CSALGQETQYF,TGCAGTGCATTGGGGCAAGAGACCCAGTACTTC
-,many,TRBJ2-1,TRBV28,CASSRTAPNSNEQFF,TGTGCCAGCAGTCGGACTGCCCCCAATAGCAATGAGCAGTTCTTC
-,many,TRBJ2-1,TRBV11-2,CASNKRLSSYNEQFF,TGTGCCAGCAACAAAAGGTTGAGCTCCTACAATGAGCAGTTCTTC
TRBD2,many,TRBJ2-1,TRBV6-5,CASRGLAGRVEQFF,TGTGCCAGCAGGGGACTAGCGGGAAGGGTTGAGCAGTTCTTC
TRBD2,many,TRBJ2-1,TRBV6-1,CASTLSGSQNEQFF,TGTGCCAGCACCTTAAGCGGGAGCCAAAATGAGCAGTTCTTC
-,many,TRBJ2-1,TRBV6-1,CATLRAVSYNEQFF,TGTGCCACCTTAAGGGCAGTGTCCTACAATGAGCAGTTCTTC
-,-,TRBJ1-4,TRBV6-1,CASSYSSRGANEKLFF,TGTGCCAGCAGTTACTCCTCGAGGGGCGCAAATGAAAAACTGTTTTTT
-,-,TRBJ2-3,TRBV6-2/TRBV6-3,CASSYSDTQYF,TGTGCCAGCAGTTACAGTGATACGCAGTATTTT
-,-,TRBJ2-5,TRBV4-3,CASSQGHNQETQYF,TGCGCCAGCAGCCAAGGACACAACCAAGAGACCCAGTACTTC
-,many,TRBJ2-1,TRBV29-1,CSVEWGHNEQFF,TGCAGCGTTGAATGGGGGCACAATGAGCAGTTCTTC
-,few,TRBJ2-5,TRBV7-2,CASSPGGSMETQYF,TGTGCCAGCAGCCCCGGAGGGAGTATGGAGACCCAGTACTTC
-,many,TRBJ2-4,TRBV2,CASSRRGTNIQYF,TGTGCCTCCTCCCGCCGAGGTACAAACATTCAGTACTTC
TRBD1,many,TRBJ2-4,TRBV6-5,CASSSVDRGHGNIQYF,TGTGCCAGCAGTTCCGTGGACAGGGGGCATGGAAACATTCAGTACTTC
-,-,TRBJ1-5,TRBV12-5,CASGFGQPQHF,TGTGCTAGTGGTTTTGGTCAGCCCCAGCATTTT
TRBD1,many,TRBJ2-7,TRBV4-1,CASSPDRVPYEQYF,TGCGCCAGCAGTCCTGACAGGGTACCCTACGAGCAGTACTTC
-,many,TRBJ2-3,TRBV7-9,CASSYTDTQYF,TGTGCCAGCAGCTACACAGATACGCAGTATTTT
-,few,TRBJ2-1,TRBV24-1,CATSGQRPSYNEQFF,TGTGCCACCAGTGGTCAGCGGCCCTCATACAATGAGCAGTTCTTC
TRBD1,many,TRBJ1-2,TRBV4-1,CASSQDLSGTGGGYGYTF,TGCGCCAGCAGCCAAGACCTCTCCGGGACAGGGGGCGGCTATGGCTACACCTTC